This T cell receptor beta chain stems from a study of cytomegalovirus exposure and HLA in healthy donors. Study context: When 398 donors were genotyped, roughly 82% of them were found to fall in the Caucasian-associated ancestry cluster. Overall study results and limits: In vitro assays verified that three CMV-associated chains recognized CMV antigens specifically. Researchers reported in a later analysis that a missense DCLRE1C variant was tied to TCR beta V- and J-gene trimming.

The donors, nominally healthy at sampling, likely had unrecorded immune exposures. As for this clone: What it recognizes is unknown.

J gave up 0 bases and V 6 bases, and 7 bases lay outside the gene matches. CDR3 length equals 14 residues. From germline, CDR1 is SQVTM and CDR2 ANQGSEA. In the PCR, 60 Vbeta and 13 Jbeta primers were used. Libraries were prepared by immunoSEQ multiplex PCR; TCRdb keeps only in-frame clonotypes and omits some of them. The data contain 99,000 or so clones, around three quarters of them singletons. The sequence came from a male donor in good health and CMV-seropositive. The sample consisted of PBMCs. The chain employs TRBV29-1 and TRBJ2-7; 8 nucleotides align to TRBD1. The CDR3 sequence is CSVRQGPYSYEQYF. The DNA of the CDR3 is TGCAGCGTCCGACAGGGGCCTTACTCCTACGAGCAGTACTTC.